The clone carrying this T cell receptor beta chain was detected many times. Its specificity is unknown. This CDR3 comprises 14 residues. V was cut by 5 bases and J by 4 bases, with 15 bases left in between. The germline CDR1 and CDR2 sequences are SNHLY and FYNNEI. The data derive from a study of early T cells in non-severe SARS-CoV-2 infection. Study observations and caveats: VDJdb matching favored anti-spike CD8 responses, missing private and CD4 specificities.

cDNA molecules, individually, were tagged with unique molecular identifiers. TCRdb itself ran the 5' RACE reads through MiXCR, one entry per CDR3 protein. The sample has tens of thousands of distinct CDR3 sequences, around 13% seen once. The material sequenced was whole blood. The J gene is TRBJ2-7, the V gene TRBV2; D may match TRBD1 or TRBD2 (5 bases each). The receptor's source is an adult who was a healthcare worker with PCR-confirmed SARS-CoV-2 infection or an uninfected control (not recorded which). CDR3 sequence reads: CASSPGTLGYEQYF. The CDR3 nucleotides read TGTGCCAGCAGTCCCGGGACCTTAGGGTACGAGCAGTACTTC.